These 6 T cell receptor beta chains were sequenced from one sample in a study of T cell responses to AZD1222 COVID-19 vaccine. Clones were read by immunoSEQ multiplex PCR, and TCRdb kept only the in-frame ones, dropping some. This sample has approximately 110,000 clones, with roughly 87% found just once. Sequenced material: peripheral blood, taken on day 0 of AZD1222 vaccination. All receptors come from an adult in good health.

The rearrangement uses TRBV19 and TRBJ2-1, with 8 positions matching TRBD1. Germline values: CDR1 LNHDA, CDR2 SQIVND (reference sequence). This CDR3 spans 14 amino acids. V shed 7 bases, J shed 9 bases, and the junction held 11 bases outside the gene matches. CDR3 DNA sequence: TGTGCCAGTACGGAGGAGACAGGGGCCGGTGAGCAGTTCTTC. The encoded protein is CASTEETGAGEQFF.

The chain uses TRBV9 and TRBJ1-2; a weak D match, TRBD1 (6 bases). The germline V gene encodes CDR1 SGDLS and CDR2 YYNGEE. This CDR3 contains 15 residues. V shed 0 bases and J shed 3 bases, with 12 bases lying between them. CDR3 bases: TGTGCCAGCAGCGTAGGAGGGGGGTCCTACTATGGCTACACCTTC. Amino acid sequence: CASSVGGGSYYGYTF.

The chain has TRBV6-4 and TRBJ2-2; tentative D call: TRBD1 (6 bases). This CDR3 comprises 16 residues. Trimming took off 0 bases at V and 3 bases at J, with 11 bases between the two ends. Germline loops: CDR1 MRHNA, CDR2 SNTAGT. CDR3 coding DNA: TGTGCCAGCAGTGACTCTCAGGGGCGCGACACCGGGGAGCTGTTTTTT. Its translation: CASSDSQGRDTGELFF.

As DNA, the CDR3 is TGTGCCAGCAGTCCATACATACAGGGCCTTGGCTATGGCTACACCTTC. Residues: CASSPYIQGLGYGYTF. The J gene is TRBJ1-2, the V gene TRBV27, with a tentative D call TRBD1 (6 bases). Between the trimmed V and J ends, which lost 5 bases and 4 bases, there was a span of 20 bases. CDR3 length equals 16 residues. Germline CDR1 reads MNHEY; CDR2 reads SMNVEV (reference sequence).

This clone was seen only once. V usage is TRBV28 and J usage is TRBJ2-7, with a possible D match to TRBD2 (7 bases). The germline V gene has CDR1 MDHEN and CDR2 SYDVKM. CDR3 length equals 15 residues. Between the trimmed V and J ends, which lost 6 bases and 7 bases, there was a span of 22 bases. The CDR3 loop reads CASRTRGGPSREQYF. The CDR3 coding sequence is TGTGCCAGCAGGACCAGGGGAGGGCCTAGTAGGGAGCAGTACTTC. The full variable domain, its missing parts supplied by reference TRBV28 and TRBJ2-7, is DVKVTQSSRYLVKRTGEKVFLECVQDMDHENMFWYRQDPGLGLRLIYFSYDVKMKEKGDIPEGYSVSREKKERFSLILESASTNQTSMYLCASRTRGGPSREQYFGPGTRLTVT.

The chain links TRBV24-1 to TRBJ2-2; 7 nucleotides align to TRBD2. CDR3 length: 15 amino acids. The germline gives CDR1 KGHDR, CDR2 SFDVKD. Unmatched junction bases numbered 4, after V lost 7 bases and J lost 0 bases. The CDR3 DNA sequence: TGTGCCACCAGAGCCGGGACTACGAACACCGGGGAGCTGTTTTTT. Translation gives CATRAGTTNTGELFF.